What follows is one T cell receptor (beta chain) and its context. The antigen is unknown. These data belong to a study of shared clonotypes between healthy human individuals. Sorted-subset replicate PCRs used 150 to 200 ng DNA, approximately 33,000 T cell genomes. Using immunoSEQ multiplex PCR, the repertoire was profiled, and TCRdb retains in-frame clones only, with some absent. Among roughly 1,500,000 clones listed, approximately 98.5% were seen once. Study-level findings and limits: Clonotype sharing among the donors was expected to vary with sequencing depth.

This receptor was obtained from a man aged 25 to 45 in good health. Sequencing input: naive CD4+ T cells sorted from blood. Subset noted: CD45RA+ positively selected.

Here the CDR3 reads CASRLAPTGELFF. The CDR3 DNA follows: TGTGCCAGCAGGCTAGCCCCGACCGGGGAGCTGTTTTTT. The J gene is TRBJ2-2, the V gene TRBV28; D may be TRBD2 (5 bases). The CDR3 covers 13 residues. CDR1 and CDR2 from the germline V gene are MDHEN and SYDVKM. V lost 6 bases and J lost 5, with 10 bases in between.